This T cell receptor beta chain was profiled in a study of type 1 and type 2 diabetes patients. About the research overall: T cells were magnetically sorted from PBMCs as CD4+ or CD8+ subsets. Sequencing for the whole study yielded around 19 million paired-end reads.

V lost 2 bases and J 1 base, leaving 14 bases between the germline ends. CDR3 length equals 16 residues. The V gene's germline CDR1 is SGHTA and CDR2 FQGTGA. PCR was run on genomic DNA. A primer set of 30 forward and 13 reverse primers amplified the CDR3. TCRdb itself ran the multiplex PCR reads through MiXCR, one entry per CDR3 protein. The table shows fewer than 300,000 distinct CDR3 sequences, with more than 40% occurring only once. The chain uses TRBV7-3 and TRBJ1-1; D may be TRBD1 (5 bases). This receptor was taken from a man between 18 and 35 years old with type 2 diabetes. What was sequenced was peripheral blood mononuclear cells (PBMCs). CDR3 protein: CASSLAGAGTNTEAFF. Written as DNA, the CDR3 is TGTGCCAGCAGCTTAGCCGGGGCAGGGACGAACACTGAAGCTTTCTTT. The variable domain in full, completed from reference TRBV7-3 and TRBJ1-1, reads GAGVSQTPSNKVTEKGKYVELRCDPISGHTALYWYRQSLGQGPEFLIYFQGTGAADDSGLPNDRFFAVRPEGSVSTLKIQRTERGDSAVYLCASSLAGAGTNTEAFFGQGTRLTVV.